This T cell receptor beta chain was recovered during a study of T cell responses to AZD1222 COVID-19 vaccine. The sample holds a few counts of this clone. V dropped 2 bases and J dropped 4; count of bases not matched to a gene: 4. The CDR3 spans 16 residues. CDR1 SGHRS and CDR2 YFSETQ come from the germline V gene. Measured with immunoSEQ multiplex PCR; TCRdb has only the in-frame clones, and not every one. This table has 130,000 or so clones, about 86% appearing once. Material: peripheral blood, obtained on day 0 of AZD1222 vaccination. The chain joins TRBV5-1 to TRBJ2-5; 14 positions match TRBD2. This TCR was recovered from an adult in good health. In nucleotides, the CDR3 is TGCGCCAGCAGCTTTGGGACTAGCGGGAGACGAGAGACCCAGTACTTC. Its translation: CASSFGTSGRRETQYF.